A selection of T cell receptor beta chains follows, all from one sample in a study of blood T cell repertoires in COVID-19. Data came from immunoSEQ multiplex PCR; TCRdb stores just in-frame clones and leaves some out. The table records some 270,000 clones, roughly 88% of them present only once. The sample consisted of peripheral blood. The receptors come from a human donor with COVID-19, enrolled during active disease. The donor label of this sample is uncertain. CDR3s include the opening cysteine and the closing phenylalanine or tryptophan. A D gene is named only where the DNA matches it firmly. Not every row has a clone size; where given, it reads once, few, many or a size class.

v_call: TRBV5-5
clone_size: .
j_call: TRBJ2-1
d_call: TRBD2
cdr3_nt: TGTGCCAGCAGCTTTAGCGGGAGGGCCGATGAGCAGTTCTTC
cdr3_aa: CASSFSGRADEQFF

v_call: TRBV4-1
clone_size: .
j_call: TRBJ1-4
d_call: TRBD1
cdr3_nt: TGCGCCAGCAGCCCTGGACAGGGTTCGAATGAAAAACTGTTTTTT
cdr3_aa: CASSPGQGSNEKLFF

v_call: TRBV9
clone_size: .
j_call: TRBJ2-5
d_call: TRBD1
cdr3_nt: TGTGCCAGCAGCGGAGGGACAGGGGACCTCCAAGAGACCCAGTACTTC
cdr3_aa: CASSGGTGDLQETQYF

v_call: TRBV3-1/TRBV3-2
clone_size: .
j_call: TRBJ1-4
d_call: .
cdr3_nt: TGTGCCAGCAGCCCCAGCCGGGAGGGCTGGGAAAAACTGTTTTTT
cdr3_aa: CASSPSREGWEKLFF

v_call: TRBV29-1
clone_size: .
j_call: TRBJ2-7
d_call: TRBD1
cdr3_nt: TGCAGCGCCACAGCCGGGACAGCATCCTACGAGCAGTACTTC
cdr3_aa: CSATAGTASYEQYF

v_call: TRBV5-4
clone_size: .
j_call: TRBJ2-7
d_call: .
cdr3_nt: TGTGCCAGCAGCTTGGGACAGCCGACATCCTACGAGCAGTACTTC
cdr3_aa: CASSLGQPTSYEQYF

v_call: TRBV5-4
clone_size: .
j_call: TRBJ2-3
d_call: TRBD1
cdr3_nt: TGTGCCAGCAGCCTCGACAGGGGCTGGACAGATACGCAGTATTTT
cdr3_aa: CASSLDRGWTDTQYF

v_call: TRBV14
clone_size: .
j_call: TRBJ2-2
d_call: TRBD2
cdr3_nt: TGTGCCAGCAGCCAAGAACTAGCGGGAGCAGGGGAGCTGTTTTTT
cdr3_aa: CASSQELAGAGELFF

v_call: TRBV7-2
clone_size: .
j_call: TRBJ1-6
d_call: .
cdr3_nt: TGTGCCAGCAGCTTAAGCGGGGCCGGGGTGAATTCACCCCTCCACTTT
cdr3_aa: CASSLSGAGVNSPLHF

v_call: TRBV6-5
clone_size: .
j_call: TRBJ1-2
d_call: TRBD1
cdr3_nt: TGTGCCAGCAGTCGAGGTGGACAGGGCTATGGCTACACCTTC
cdr3_aa: CASSRGGQGYGYTF

v_call: TRBV18
clone_size: .
j_call: TRBJ2-3
d_call: TRBD2
cdr3_nt: TGTGCCAGCTCACCCAGTGGGGGGAGGGCCTCAGATACGCAGTATTTT
cdr3_aa: CASSPSGGRASDTQYF

v_call: TRBV28
clone_size: .
j_call: TRBJ1-3
d_call: .
cdr3_nt: TGTGCCAGCAGTACTAGAGAAGCGGTCGGAAACACCATATATTTT
cdr3_aa: CASSTREAVGNTIYF

v_call: TRBV6-5
clone_size: .
j_call: TRBJ2-7
d_call: .
cdr3_nt: TGTGCCAGCAGAACTAGTGGGCCGGCCGAGCAGTACTTC
cdr3_aa: CASRTSGPAEQYF

v_call: TRBV27
clone_size: .
j_call: TRBJ2-7
d_call: .
cdr3_nt: TGTGCCAGCAGTATTCTAACAGGGTTGAAGTACGAGCAGTACTTC
cdr3_aa: CASSILTGLKYEQYF

v_call: TRBV7-9
clone_size: .
j_call: TRBJ2-7
d_call: TRBD2
cdr3_nt: TGTGCCAGCAGCTTAAGGCTAGGGACTAGCGTCTACGAGCAGTACTTC
cdr3_aa: CASSLRLGTSVYEQYF

v_call: TRBV4-3
clone_size: .
j_call: TRBJ1-6
d_call: .
cdr3_nt: TGCGCCAGCAGCCAAGTGTCGCAGGGCGCTCCCCCCCTCCACTTT
cdr3_aa: CASSQVSQGAPPLHF

v_call: TRBV30
clone_size: .
j_call: TRBJ2-3
d_call: .
cdr3_nt: TGTGCCTGGAGCGGGGTAGGTACGCAGTATTTT
cdr3_aa: CAWSGVGTQYF

v_call: TRBV20-1
clone_size: .
j_call: TRBJ1-1
d_call: .
cdr3_nt: TGCAGTGCTAGTGAAGACCCGACCAGCCGGATCGGGGGGAACACTGAAGCTTTCTTT
cdr3_aa: CSASEDPTSRIGGNTEAFF

v_call: TRBV7-9
clone_size: .
j_call: TRBJ2-1
d_call: TRBD2
cdr3_nt: TGTGCCAGCAGCTTGGTAGCGGGAGGCAACAATGAGCAGTTCTTC
cdr3_aa: CASSLVAGGNNEQFF

v_call: TRBV5-1
clone_size: once
j_call: TRBJ2-7
d_call: .
cdr3_nt: TGCGCCAGCAGCTTGGGGGGAGGCCCCCTCGAGCAGTACTTC
cdr3_aa: CASSLGGGPLEQYF

v_call: TRBV7-3
clone_size: .
j_call: TRBJ2-2
d_call: .
cdr3_nt: TGTGCCAGCAGCTTACTGGCAGGGCAAAATGTCGGGGAGCTGTTTTTT
cdr3_aa: CASSLLAGQNVGELFF

v_call: TRBV30
clone_size: .
j_call: TRBJ1-2
d_call: .
cdr3_nt: TGTGCCTGGAGTGTAGACATACGCTATGGCTACACCTTC
cdr3_aa: CAWSVDIRYGYTF

v_call: TRBV5-6
clone_size: .
j_call: TRBJ2-1
d_call: TRBD2
cdr3_nt: TGTGCCAGCAGCTCCCGGACTAGCGGGAGTTTTTCCGCTGAGCAGTTCTTC
cdr3_aa: CASSSRTSGSFSAEQFF

v_call: TRBV5-4
clone_size: .
j_call: TRBJ2-3
d_call: TRBD2
cdr3_nt: TGTGCCAGCAGCTTGTCCCAGCTAGCGGGAGGAAGGGATACGCAGTATTTT
cdr3_aa: CASSLSQLAGGRDTQYF

v_call: TRBV6-1
clone_size: .
j_call: TRBJ2-1
d_call: TRBD2
cdr3_nt: TGTGCCAGCAGTGAATGGGCGGGAGGAACCTACAATGAGCAGTTCTTC
cdr3_aa: CASSEWAGGTYNEQFF

v_call: TRBV5-1
clone_size: .
j_call: TRBJ2-3
d_call: TRBD1
cdr3_nt: TGCGCCAGCAGCTCGACAGGGTTTGAAACAGATACGCAGTATTTT
cdr3_aa: CASSSTGFETDTQYF

v_call: TRBV19
clone_size: .
j_call: TRBJ1-1
d_call: TRBD1
cdr3_nt: TGTGCCAGTAGTACCTACCGAGGGGACAGGGTGACCACTGAAGCTTTCTTT
cdr3_aa: CASSTYRGDRVTTEAFF

v_call: TRBV5-1
clone_size: .
j_call: TRBJ2-7
d_call: .
cdr3_nt: TGCGCCAGCAGCTTGGACAGGGCCACAATTTCCTACGAGCAGTACTTC
cdr3_aa: CASSLDRATISYEQYF

v_call: TRBV7-2
clone_size: .
j_call: TRBJ2-7
d_call: TRBD2
cdr3_nt: TGTGCCAGCAGCTTAGAATGGACTAGCGGGAGCCACGAGCAGTACTTC
cdr3_aa: CASSLEWTSGSHEQYF

v_call: TRBV11-3
clone_size: .
j_call: TRBJ2-2
d_call: TRBD1
cdr3_nt: TGTGCCAGCAGCTCAGGGACAGGGACCACCGGGGAGCTGTTTTTT
cdr3_aa: CASSSGTGTTGELFF

v_call: TRBV7-2
clone_size: .
j_call: TRBJ2-3
d_call: TRBD2
cdr3_nt: TGTGCCAGCAGCTCGTGGACTAGCGGCACAGATACGCAGTATTTT
cdr3_aa: CASSSWTSGTDTQYF

v_call: TRBV19
clone_size: .
j_call: TRBJ2-2
d_call: .
cdr3_nt: TGTGCCAGTAGTAGCGTTCAGAACACCGGGGAGCTGTTTTTT
cdr3_aa: CASSSVQNTGELFF

v_call: TRBV7-2
clone_size: .
j_call: TRBJ2-5
d_call: .
cdr3_nt: TGTGCCAGCAGCTTAACAGGGAGGGGCGAGACCCAGTACTTC
cdr3_aa: CASSLTGRGETQYF

v_call: TRBV5-7
clone_size: .
j_call: TRBJ2-7
d_call: TRBD2
cdr3_nt: TGTGCCAGCAGCGGGCGGCCGGGACTAGCAAAGGAGAGCTCCTACGAGCAGTACTTC
cdr3_aa: CASSGRPGLAKESSYEQYF

v_call: TRBV5-1
clone_size: .
j_call: TRBJ1-1
d_call: .
cdr3_nt: TGCGCCAGCAGCTTGGCCCAGGGAAGCACTGAAGCTTTCTTT
cdr3_aa: CASSLAQGSTEAFF

v_call: TRBV5-5
clone_size: .
j_call: TRBJ1-5
d_call: .
cdr3_nt: TGTGCCAGCAGCCCGGACAGTTATAGCAATCAGCCCCAGCATTTT
cdr3_aa: CASSPDSYSNQPQHF